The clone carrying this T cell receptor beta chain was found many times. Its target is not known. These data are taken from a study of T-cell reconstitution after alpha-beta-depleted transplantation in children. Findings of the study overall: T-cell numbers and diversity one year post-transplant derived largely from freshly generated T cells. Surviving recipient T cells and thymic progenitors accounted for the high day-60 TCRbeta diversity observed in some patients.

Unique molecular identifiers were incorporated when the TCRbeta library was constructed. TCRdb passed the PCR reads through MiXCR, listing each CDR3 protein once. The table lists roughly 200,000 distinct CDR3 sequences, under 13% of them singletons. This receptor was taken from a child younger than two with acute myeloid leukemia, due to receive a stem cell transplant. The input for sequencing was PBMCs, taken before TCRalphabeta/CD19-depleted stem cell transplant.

The CDR3: CASSYPDRINEQYF. CDR3 coding DNA: TGTGCCAGCAGTTACCCGGACAGGATCAACGAGCAGTACTTC. The chain carries TRBV6-5 and TRBJ2-7, with 7 bases that match TRBD1. Losses at the gene ends were 2 bases for V and 5 bases for J; bases not matched to a gene: 6. Germline lookup yields CDR1 MNHEY and CDR2 SVGAGI. CDR3 length equals 14 residues.